This T cell receptor (beta chain) was identified during a study of blood T cell repertoires in COVID-19. Study-level information: Whether acute or convalescent, the COVID-19 samples came from the United States, Italy and Spain. T cells, B-cell-depleted T cells, or PBMCs provided the cDNA or gDNA that served as material.

The CDR3 extends over 13 amino acids. In germline, CDR1 is SQVTM, CDR2 ANQGSEA. Trimming shortened V by 7 bases and J by 4 bases, and 17 bases separated the two germline ends. In the source study's methods: Reference gene primer amplification in the assay estimated nucleated cell counts. Measured with immunoSEQ multiplex PCR; TCRdb has only the in-frame clones, and not every one. Clonal size and the V and J genes are those of that table, whereas D and trimming came from the DNA. The sample lists about 150,000 clones; around 88% were seen once. The rearrangement joins TRBV29-1 to TRBJ2-7; the D gene is possibly TRBD2 (7 bases). The TCR comes from a human donor in a cohort sampled during active COVID-19. The specimen was peripheral blood. The chain's CDR3 is CSAEGGPMYEQYF. CDR3 nucleotide sequence: TGCAGCGCCGAGGGGGGGCCTATGTACGAGCAGTACTTC.